This entry lists 7 T cell receptor beta chains sequenced from one sample in a study of OX40 agonist ivuxolimab in advanced cancers. The repertoire was sequenced with immunoSEQ multiplex PCR; TCRdb's copy has only in-frame clones and lacks some. Of around 56,000 clones detected, about 76% appear once; the ten largest clones hold approximately 1.1%. This specimen consisted of CD4+ or CD8+ T cells sorted from blood, obtained in a trial of the OX40 agonist ivuxolimab. Source of these receptors: an adult with an advanced solid tumor such as melanoma, head and neck, liver or kidney cancer.

The chain recombines TRBV11-3 with TRBJ2-7, with 9 bases identical to TRBD2. Germline V gives CDR1 SGHNT, CDR2 YENEEA. There are 15 residues in the CDR3. Trimming removed 10 bases from V and 6 bases from J; junction bases left unmatched: 16. In DNA form, the CDR3 reads TGTGCCACCACCCCGTCTGGGACTAGCCACAGCGAGCAGTACTTC. Residues: CATTPSGTSHSEQYF.

V and J are TRBV9 and TRBJ2-3; D gene ambiguous. V was clipped by 1 base and J by 4 bases, with 10 bases between them. Germline V CDR1 and CDR2: SGDLS, YYNGEE. The CDR3 runs 14 residues. CDR3 sequence: CASSVTSDSDTQYF. The CDR3 nucleotides are TGTGCCAGCAGCGTAACATCAGACTCAGATACGCAGTATTTT.

The chain employs TRBV9 and TRBJ1-4; tentatively, D is TRBD1 (6 bases). The CDR3 length is 14 residues. Trimming left V 4 bases short and J 6 bases short, with 13 bases between. Germline assignment: CDR1 SGDLS and CDR2 YYNGEE. The CDR3 protein is CASSPRGGDEKLFF. The CDR3 DNA is TGTGCCAGCAGCCCCAGGGGCGGAGATGAAAAACTGTTTTTT.

The chain has TRBV5-5 and TRBJ2-5; 9 bases match TRBD1. Germline assignment: CDR1 SGHKS and CDR2 YYEKEE (reference sequence). This CDR3 has 16 amino acids. The ends lost 0 bases at V and 5 bases at J; junction bases unmatched: 8. The CDR3 spells CASSLAVGQGQETQYF. CDR3 coding DNA: TGTGCCAGCAGCTTGGCCGTCGGACAGGGGCAGGAGACCCAGTACTTC. The variable domain in full, with the rest retrieved from reference TRBV5-5 and TRBJ2-5, is DAGVTQSPTHLIKTRGQQVTLRCSPISGHKSVSWYQQVLGQGPQFIFQYYEKEERGRGNFPDRFSARQFPNYSSELNVNALLLGDSALYLCASSLAVGQGQETQYFGPGTRLLVL.

The V call is TRBV10-2, the J call TRBJ2-5; D tentatively fits TRBD1 or TRBD2 (6 bases each). The CDR3 has 17 residues. Germline V CDR1 and CDR2: WSHSY, SAAADI. The ends were cut back, 6 bases at V and 5 bases at J, with 25 bases in the middle. CDR3 in amino acids: CASRVGQGRPLQETQYF. For the CDR3, the DNA is TGCGCCAGCAGGGTGGGGCAGGGGAGGCCCCTCCAGGAGACCCAGTACTTC.

The chain carries TRBV19 and TRBJ2-7; D is unclear. The germline V and J ends were trimmed by 11 bases and 6 bases, with 14 bases remaining between them. CDR3 length: 11 amino acids. The germline CDR1 and CDR2 sequences are LNHDA and SQIVND (reference sequence). The CDR3 DNA is TGTGCCCTTCAGGTCTCTCCCGAGCAGTACTTC. Translating it yields CALQVSPEQYF.

The chain has TRBV2 and TRBJ1-4; maybe TRBD1 (5 bases). Germline V CDR1 and CDR2: SNHLY, FYNNEI. The V end lost 6 bases, the J end lost 8 bases, and 13 bases lay between the germline ends. There are 13 residues in the CDR3. DNA of the CDR3: TGTGCCAGCAGCCGGGACCTAGAGGAAAAACTGTTTTTT. It codes for CASSRDLEEKLFF.